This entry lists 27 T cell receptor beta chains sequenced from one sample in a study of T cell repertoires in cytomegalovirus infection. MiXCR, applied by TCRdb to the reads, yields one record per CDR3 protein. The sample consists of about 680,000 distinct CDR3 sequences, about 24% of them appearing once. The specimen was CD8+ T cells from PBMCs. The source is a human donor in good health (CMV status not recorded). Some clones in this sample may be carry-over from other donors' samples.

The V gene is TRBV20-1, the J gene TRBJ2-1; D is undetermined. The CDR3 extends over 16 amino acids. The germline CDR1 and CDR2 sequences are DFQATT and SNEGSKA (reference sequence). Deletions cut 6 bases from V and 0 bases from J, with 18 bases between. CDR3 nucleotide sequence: TGCAGTGCGGATAGTAAATGGTCTTACTCCTACAATGAGCAGTTCTTC. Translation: CSADSKWSYSYNEQFF.

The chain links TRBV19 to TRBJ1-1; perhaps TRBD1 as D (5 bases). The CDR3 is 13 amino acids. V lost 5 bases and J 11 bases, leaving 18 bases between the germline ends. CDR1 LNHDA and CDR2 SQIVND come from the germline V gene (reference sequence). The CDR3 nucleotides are TGTGCCAGTAGTCCTACCGGGACGCAAGATGCTTTCTTT. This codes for CASSPTGTQDAFF.

The CDR3 coding sequence is TGTGCCAGCAGCTTACGACCCCTGGGGGAAGAGACCCAGTACTTC. Amino acid sequence: CASSLRPLGEETQYF. The chain employs TRBV7-6 and TRBJ2-5; either TRBD1 or TRBD2 may supply D (5 bases each). Trimming removed 2 bases at V and 3 bases at J, with 13 bases between. The CDR3 is made up of 15 amino acids. Per the germline V gene, CDR1 is SGHVS and CDR2 is FNYEAQ.

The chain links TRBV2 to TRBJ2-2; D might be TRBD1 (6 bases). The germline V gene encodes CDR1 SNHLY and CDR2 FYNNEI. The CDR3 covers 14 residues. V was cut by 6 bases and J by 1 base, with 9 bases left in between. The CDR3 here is CASRSQGNTGELFF. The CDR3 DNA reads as TGTGCCAGCAGGTCACAGGGGAACACCGGGGAGCTGTTTTTT.

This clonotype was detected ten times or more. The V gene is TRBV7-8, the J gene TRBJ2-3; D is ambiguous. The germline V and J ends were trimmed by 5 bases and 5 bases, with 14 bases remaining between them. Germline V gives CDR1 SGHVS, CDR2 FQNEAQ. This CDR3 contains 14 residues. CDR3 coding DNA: TGTGCCAGCAGCGGCACCGTGGGCCAAGATACGCAGTATTTT. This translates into CASSGTVGQDTQYF. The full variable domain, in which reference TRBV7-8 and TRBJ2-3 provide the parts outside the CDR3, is GAGVSQSPRYKVAKRGQDVALRCDPISGHVSLFWYQQALGQGPEFLTYFQNEAQLDKSGLPSDRFFAERPEGSVSTLKIQRTQQEDSAVYLCASSGTVGQDTQYFGPGTRLTVL.

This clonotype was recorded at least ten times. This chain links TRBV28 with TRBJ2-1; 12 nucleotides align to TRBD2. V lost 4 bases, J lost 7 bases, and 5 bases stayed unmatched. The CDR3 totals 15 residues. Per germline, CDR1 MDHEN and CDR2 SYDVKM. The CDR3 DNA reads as TGTGCCAGCAGTTCACTAGCGGGGGGCAGGAATGAGCAGTTCTTC. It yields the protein CASSSLAGGRNEQFF.

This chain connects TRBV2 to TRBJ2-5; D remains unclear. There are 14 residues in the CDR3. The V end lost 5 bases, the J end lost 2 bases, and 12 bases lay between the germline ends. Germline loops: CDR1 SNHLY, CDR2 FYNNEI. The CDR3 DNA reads TGTGCCAGCAGTATCCAGGCTCCACAAGAGACCCAGTACTTC. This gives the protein CASSIQAPQETQYF. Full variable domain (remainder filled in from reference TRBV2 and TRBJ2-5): EPEVTQTPSHQVTQMGQEVILRCVPISNHLYFYWYRQILGQKVEFLVSFYNNEISEKSEIFDDQFSVERPDGSNFTLKIRSTKLEDSAMYFCASSIQAPQETQYFGPGTRLLVL.

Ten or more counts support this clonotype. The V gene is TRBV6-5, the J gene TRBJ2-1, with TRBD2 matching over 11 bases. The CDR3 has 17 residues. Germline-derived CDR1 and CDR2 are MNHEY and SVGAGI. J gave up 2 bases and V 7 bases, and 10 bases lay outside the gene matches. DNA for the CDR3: TGTGCCAGCACCGATTTGGGTAGCGGGGGGGCCTACAATGAGCAGTTCTTC. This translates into CASTDLGSGGAYNEQFF.

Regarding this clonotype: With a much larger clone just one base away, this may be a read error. CDR3 sequence: CASSFIGSSTDTQYF. The DNA for the CDR3 is TGTGCCAGCAGCTTTATCGGGTCCAGCACAGATACGCAGTATTTT. The chain is built from TRBV7-6 and TRBJ2-3; no reliable D call. Germline values: CDR1 SGHVS, CDR2 FNYEAQ. The CDR3 is made up of 15 amino acids. With 3 bases removed from V and 0 bases from J, the gap between germline ends came to 10 bases.

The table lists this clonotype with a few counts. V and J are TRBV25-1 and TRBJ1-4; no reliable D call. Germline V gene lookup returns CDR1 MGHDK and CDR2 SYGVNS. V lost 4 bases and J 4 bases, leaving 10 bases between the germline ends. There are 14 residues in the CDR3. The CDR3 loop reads CASSGTEINEKLFF. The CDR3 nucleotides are TGTGCCAGCAGTGGGACGGAGATTAATGAAAAACTGTTTTTT.

The CDR3 DNA is TGTGCCAGCAGTAACCCTAATTCACCCCTCCACTTT. Translation: CASSNPNSPLHF. The V gene is TRBV12-3 or TRBV12-4, the J gene TRBJ1-6; D not resolved. The CDR3 sequence is 12 residues long. The V end lost 5 bases, the J end lost 6 bases, and 5 bases lay between the germline ends.

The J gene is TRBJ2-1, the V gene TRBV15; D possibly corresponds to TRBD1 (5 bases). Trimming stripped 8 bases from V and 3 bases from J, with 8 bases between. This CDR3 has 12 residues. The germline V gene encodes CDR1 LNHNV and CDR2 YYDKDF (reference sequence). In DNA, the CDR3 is TGTGCCACCCTGGGGCTCTACAATGAGCAGTTCTTC. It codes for CATLGLYNEQFF.

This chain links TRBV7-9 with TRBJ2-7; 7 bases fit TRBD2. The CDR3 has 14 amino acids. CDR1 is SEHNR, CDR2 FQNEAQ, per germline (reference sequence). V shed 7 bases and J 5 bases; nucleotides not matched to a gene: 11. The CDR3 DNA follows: TGTGCCAGCAACTCCAGAGTGGCGGGGGACGAGCAGTACGTC. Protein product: CASNSRVAGDEQYV.

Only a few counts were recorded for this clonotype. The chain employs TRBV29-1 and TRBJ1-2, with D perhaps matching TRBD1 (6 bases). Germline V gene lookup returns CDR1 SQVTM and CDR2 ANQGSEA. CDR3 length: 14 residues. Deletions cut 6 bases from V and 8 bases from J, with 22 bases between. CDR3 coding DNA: TGCAGCGTCATGAGTGGCGGGGGCGCGATCGGCTACACCTTC. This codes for CSVMSGGGAIGYTF.

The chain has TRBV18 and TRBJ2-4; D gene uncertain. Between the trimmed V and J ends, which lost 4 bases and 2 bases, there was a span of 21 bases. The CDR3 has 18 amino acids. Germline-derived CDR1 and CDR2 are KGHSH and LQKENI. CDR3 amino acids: CASSREEERVRSKNIQYF. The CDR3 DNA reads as TGTGCCAGCTCACGTGAAGAGGAAAGGGTTCGATCCAAAAACATTCAGTACTTC.

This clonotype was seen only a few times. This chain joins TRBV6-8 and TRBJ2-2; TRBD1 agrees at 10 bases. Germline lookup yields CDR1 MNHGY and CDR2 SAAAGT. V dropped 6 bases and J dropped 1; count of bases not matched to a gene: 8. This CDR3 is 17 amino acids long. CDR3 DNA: TGTGCCAGCAGAACCTGGAGGGACAGGGGGAACACCGGGGAGCTGTTTTTT. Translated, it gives CASRTWRDRGNTGELFF.

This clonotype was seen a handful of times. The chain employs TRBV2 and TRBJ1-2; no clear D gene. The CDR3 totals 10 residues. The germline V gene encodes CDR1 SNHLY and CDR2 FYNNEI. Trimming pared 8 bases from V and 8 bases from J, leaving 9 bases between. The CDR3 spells CASWGGGYTF. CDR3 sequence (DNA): TGTGCCAGCTGGGGAGGCGGCTACACCTTC.

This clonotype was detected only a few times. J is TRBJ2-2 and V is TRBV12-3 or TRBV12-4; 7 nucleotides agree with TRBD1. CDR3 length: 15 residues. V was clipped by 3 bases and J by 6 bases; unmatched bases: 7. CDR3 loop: CASSLTGLRPGELFF. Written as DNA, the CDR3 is TGTGCCAGCAGTTTGACAGGGCTACGGCCCGGGGAGCTGTTTTTT.

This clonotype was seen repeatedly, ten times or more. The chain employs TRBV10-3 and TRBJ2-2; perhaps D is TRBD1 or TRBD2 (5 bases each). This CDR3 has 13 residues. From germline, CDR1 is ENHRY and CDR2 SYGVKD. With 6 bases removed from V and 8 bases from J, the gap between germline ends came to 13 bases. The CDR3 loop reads CAIRTGTQGELFF. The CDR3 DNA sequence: TGTGCCATCAGGACGGGGACCCAAGGGGAGCTGTTTTTT.

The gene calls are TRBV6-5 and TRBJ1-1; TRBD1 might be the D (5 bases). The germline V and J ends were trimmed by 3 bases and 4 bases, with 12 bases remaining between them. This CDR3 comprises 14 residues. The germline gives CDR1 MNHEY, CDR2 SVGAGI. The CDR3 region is CASSYFGTATEAFF. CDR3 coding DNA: TGTGCCAGCAGTTATTTCGGGACGGCCACTGAAGCTTTCTTT.

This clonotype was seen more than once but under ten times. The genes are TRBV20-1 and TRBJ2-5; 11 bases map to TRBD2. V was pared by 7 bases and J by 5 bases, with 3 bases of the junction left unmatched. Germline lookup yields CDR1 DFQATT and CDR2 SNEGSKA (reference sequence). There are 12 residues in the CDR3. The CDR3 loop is CSVAGGTETQYF. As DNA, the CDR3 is TGCAGTGTAGCGGGGGGGACGGAGACCCAGTACTTC.

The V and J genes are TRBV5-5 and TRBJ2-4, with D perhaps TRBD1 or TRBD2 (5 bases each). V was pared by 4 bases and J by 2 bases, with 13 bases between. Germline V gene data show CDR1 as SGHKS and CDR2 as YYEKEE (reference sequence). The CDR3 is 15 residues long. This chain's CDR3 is CASSGGTPPKNIQYF. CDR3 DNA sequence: TGTGCCAGCAGCGGGGGTACCCCACCCAAAAACATTCAGTACTTC.

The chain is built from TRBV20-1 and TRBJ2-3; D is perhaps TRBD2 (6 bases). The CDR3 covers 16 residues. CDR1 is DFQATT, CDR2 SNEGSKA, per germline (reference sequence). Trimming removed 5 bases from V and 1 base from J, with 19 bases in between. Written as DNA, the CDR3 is TGCAGTGCTCCCCGCCCGCAGGGCGGGGGCACAGATACGCAGTATTTT. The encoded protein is CSAPRPQGGGTDTQYF.

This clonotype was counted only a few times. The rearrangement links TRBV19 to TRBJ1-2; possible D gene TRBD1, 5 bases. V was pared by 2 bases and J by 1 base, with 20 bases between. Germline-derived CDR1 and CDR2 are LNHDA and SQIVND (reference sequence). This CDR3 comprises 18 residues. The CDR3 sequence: CASSILQTVDLVNYGYTF. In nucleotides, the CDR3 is TGTGCCAGTAGTATACTTCAGACAGTCGACCTCGTTAACTATGGCTACACCTTC.

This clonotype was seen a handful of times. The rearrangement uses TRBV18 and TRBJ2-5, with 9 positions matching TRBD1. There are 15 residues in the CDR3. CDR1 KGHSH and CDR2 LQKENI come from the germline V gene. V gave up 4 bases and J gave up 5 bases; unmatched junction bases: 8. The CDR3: CASSHRGLEEETQYF. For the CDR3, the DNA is TGTGCCAGCTCACACAGGGGGCTTGAAGAGGAGACCCAGTACTTC. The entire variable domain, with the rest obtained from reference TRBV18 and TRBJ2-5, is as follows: NAGVMQNPRHLVRRRGQEARLRCSPMKGHSHVYWYRQLPEEGLKFMVYLQKENIIDESGMPKERFSAEFPKEGPSILRIQQVVRGDSAAYFCASSHRGLEEETQYFGPGTRLLVL.

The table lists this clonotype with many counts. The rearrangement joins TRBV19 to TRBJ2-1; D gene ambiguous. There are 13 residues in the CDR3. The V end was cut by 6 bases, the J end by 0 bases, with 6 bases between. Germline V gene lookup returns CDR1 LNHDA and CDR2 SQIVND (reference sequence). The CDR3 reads CASSRISYNEQFF. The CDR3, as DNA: TGTGCCAGTAGCAGAATCTCCTACAATGAGCAGTTCTTC.

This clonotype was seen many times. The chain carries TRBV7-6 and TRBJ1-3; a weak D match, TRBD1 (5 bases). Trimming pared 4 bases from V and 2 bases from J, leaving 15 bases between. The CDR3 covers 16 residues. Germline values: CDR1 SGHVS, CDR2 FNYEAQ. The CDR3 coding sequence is TGTGCCAGCAGCTATCGGAGGGGCAGGGCTGGAAACACCATATATTTT. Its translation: CASSYRRGRAGNTIYF.